This T cell receptor (beta chain) was identified in a study of read filtering for tumor transcriptome and immune sequencing. The wider study: TCR-mapped reads were about 4 to 11 million with IR-seq versus 85 to 1273 with RNA-seq. Regarding the study as a whole: Single-read clonotypes: roughly 80% of IR-seq clonotypes (around 4% of reads), almost 75% of RNA-seq clonotypes (44.6% of reads). The CD138-negative fraction was mixed bone marrow immune cells, not pure T cells.

From approximately 430 ng of RNA, a library with molecular barcoded alpha/delta and beta/gamma adaptors was made. Using its own MiXCR run on the reads, TCRdb lists one record per CDR3 protein. The data contain about 40,000 distinct CDR3 sequences, roughly 15% of them seen just once; the ten biggest clones take up about 25%. In this sample, this clonotype turned up many times. Its antigen remains unidentified. Losses at the gene ends were 8 bases for V and 9 bases for J; bases not matched to a gene: 12. CDR3 length: 14 amino acids. Germline CDR1 MNHEY, CDR2 SMNVEV (reference sequence). Every patient had bone marrow sampled while the disease was active.

The sequenced sample was a population of CD138-negative cells sorted from bone marrow. The chain carries TRBV27 and TRBJ2-1; 8 nucleotides line up with TRBD2. The TCR originated in a donor at least 40 years old with multiple myeloma. CDR3 loop: CASLTSGARGEQFF. The CDR3 DNA reads as TGTGCCAGCCTTACTAGCGGAGCGAGGGGTGAGCAGTTCTTC.